The 26 T cell receptor beta chains given below trace back to one sample, sequenced in a study of T cell repertoires in cytomegalovirus infection. MiXCR was run by TCRdb on the reads, yielding one entry per CDR3 protein. This sample carries more than 400,000 distinct CDR3 sequences, approximately 26% of them seen once, and the ten largest clones take roughly 13%. Sequenced material: PBMCs. The receptors were sampled from a human donor in good health (CMV status not recorded). Some clones in this sample may be carry-over from other donors' samples.

This clonotype was seen a few times. The rearrangement uses TRBV12-5 and TRBJ1-2; D is perhaps TRBD1 (5 bases). The CDR3 has 13 amino acids. Germline values: CDR1 LGHNT, CDR2 FRNRAP. The germline V and J ends were trimmed by 1 base and 8 bases, with 11 bases remaining between them. The CDR3 here is CASGLGGRRGYTF. The CDR3 DNA reads as TGTGCTAGTGGTTTGGGGGGACGCAGGGGCTACACCTTC. Full variable domain (outside the CDR3, taken from reference TRBV12-5 and TRBJ1-2): DARVTQTPRHKVTEMGQEVTMRCQPILGHNTVFWYRQTMMQGLELLAYFRNRAPLDDSGMPKDRFSAEMPDATLATLKIQPSEPRDSAVYFCASGLGGRRGYTFGSGTRLTVV.

V is TRBV15 and J is TRBJ2-7; TRBD1 agrees at 8 bases. The germline V gene has CDR1 LNHNV and CDR2 YYDKDF (reference sequence). With V trimmed by 2 bases and J by 2 bases, 11 bases remained unmatched. This CDR3 has 17 residues. The CDR3 here is CATSRYSGTGGAYEQYF. Written as DNA, the CDR3 is TGTGCCACCAGCAGATATTCCGGGACAGGTGGGGCCTACGAGCAGTACTTC.

This clonotype was detected only a few times. V is TRBV30 and J is TRBJ2-3; a weak D match, TRBD2 (6 bases). V gave up 3 bases and J gave up 5 bases, with 18 bases separating them. Germline V gene sequence: CDR1 GTSNPN, CDR2 SVGIG (reference sequence). The CDR3 sequence is 15 residues long. CDR3 sequence reads: CAWSPSGSRQDTQYF. CDR3 bases: TGTGCCTGGAGCCCCTCCGGGAGCAGGCAAGATACGCAGTATTTT.

This rearrangement joins TRBV4-1 to TRBJ2-7; no clear D. Germline V CDR1 and CDR2: MGHRA, YSYEKL. The CDR3 spans 13 residues. Deletions cut 0 bases from V and 5 bases from J, with 8 bases between. For the CDR3, the DNA is TGCGCCAGCAGCCAAGAGGATGAGGACGAGCAGTACTTC. Translated, it gives CASSQEDEDEQYF.

This clonotype was recorded a few times. The J gene is TRBJ2-1, the V gene TRBV24-1, with 8 nucleotides matching TRBD2. The CDR3 runs to 18 residues. From germline, CDR1 is KGHDR and CDR2 SFDVKD. The V segment lost 0 bases and the J segment 1 base; nucleotides outside the gene matches: 7. The CDR3 DNA sequence: TGTGCCACCAGTGATTTGTGGAGTAGCGGGACATCCTACAATGAGCAGTTCTTC. Amino acid sequence: CATSDLWSSGTSYNEQFF.

The chain uses TRBV2 and TRBJ2-4, with 10 bases matching TRBD2. The CDR3 has 15 residues. The germline V gene encodes CDR1 SNHLY and CDR2 FYNNEI. Trimming cost V 8 bases and J 2 bases; bases outside gene matches: 6. CDR3 residues: CASDTGLAPKNIQYF. Written as DNA, the CDR3 is TGTGCCAGCGACACGGGACTAGCGCCCAAAAACATTCAGTACTTC.

The genes are TRBV6-1 and TRBJ1-5; 7 bases line up with TRBD1. Losses at the gene ends were 7 bases for V and 7 bases for J; bases not matched to a gene: 7. CDR1 and CDR2 from the germline V gene are MNHNS and SASEGT. This CDR3 region has 13 residues. The DNA of the CDR3 is TGTGCCAGCACCGGGACAGTTAGACAGCCCCAGCATTTT. Protein product: CASTGTVRQPQHF.

The CDR3 loop reads CASSLSAVTSGNTIYF. The CDR3 region has the DNA TGTGCCAGCAGCTTATCGGCAGTGACCTCTGGAAACACCATATATTTT. V usage is TRBV7-6 and J usage is TRBJ1-3; D remains ambiguous. CDR3 size: 16 residues. CDR1 and CDR2 from the germline V gene are SGHVS and FNYEAQ. The V gene lost 2 bases and the J gene lost 0 bases, with 11 bases spanning the gap.

The chain carries TRBV30 and TRBJ2-1, with TRBD2 identical over 10 bases. The CDR3 length is 14 residues. J was trimmed by 9 bases and V by 0 bases; bases with no gene match: 5. Germline V CDR1 and CDR2: GTSNPN, SVGIG (reference sequence). In DNA form, the CDR3 reads TGTGCCTGGAGTGTCCTAGCGGGAGAAGGTGAGCAGTTCTTC. Its protein product is CAWSVLAGEGEQFF.

The chain has TRBV19 and TRBJ2-1, with TRBD1 matching 9 bases. Germline assignment: CDR1 LNHDA and CDR2 SQIVND (reference sequence). The length of the CDR3 is 16 residues. V was clipped by 0 bases and J by 8 bases; unmatched bases: 8. DNA for the CDR3: TGTGCCAGTAGTATAGAGGGACAGGGAATCATCTATGAGCAGTTCTTC. Protein sequence: CASSIEGQGIIYEQFF.

To note about this clonotype: This sequence may be a read error, since a much larger clone differs from it by one base. The chain combines TRBV6-2 or TRBV6-3 with TRBJ2-7, with 7 bases identical to TRBD1. In germline, CDR1 is MNHEY, CDR2 SVGEGT. Germline trimming cut 6 bases from V and 2 bases from J; bases unmatched to any gene: 7. This CDR3 is built from 14 residues. Written as DNA, the CDR3 is TGTGCCAGCAGCTCCGGGACAGCGACCTACGAGCAGTACGTC. This translates into CASSSGTATYEQYV.

This clonotype showed up just a few times. This rearrangement joins TRBV7-2 to TRBJ2-1, with 7 nucleotides matching TRBD2. Germline values: CDR1 SGHTA, CDR2 FQGNSA. The CDR3 has 17 residues. With V trimmed by 2 bases and J by 9 bases, 16 bases remained unmatched. This CDR3 is CASSLRGGRYEGSEQFF. The CDR3, as DNA: TGTGCCAGCAGCTTACGCGGGGGAAGATACGAGGGCAGTGAGCAGTTCTTC.

The chain is built from TRBV30 and TRBJ1-1; 9 nucleotides match TRBD1. Germline V gene data show CDR1 as GTSNPN and CDR2 as SVGIG (reference sequence). This CDR3 contains 12 residues. The trim removed 2 bases at V and 8 bases at J, leaving 3 bases unmatched. CDR3 sequence reads: CAWSRGQGEAFF. The CDR3 coding sequence is TGTGCCTGGAGTAGGGGACAGGGAGAAGCTTTCTTT.

This clonotype has more than one count but fewer than ten. The CDR3 region has the DNA TGTGCCAGCAGCCCGGGACAGGCTCGGGGCGATGAGCAGTTCTTC. This sequence encodes CASSPGQARGDEQFF. The chain has TRBV7-3 and TRBJ2-1, with 8 positions matching TRBD1. The CDR3 is 15 amino acids. CDR1 and CDR2 from the germline V gene are SGHTA and FQGTGA. V was pared by 5 bases and J by 8 bases, with 11 bases of the junction left unmatched.

The chain recombines TRBV12-3 or TRBV12-4 with TRBJ1-6; D is undetermined. Deletions cut 6 bases from V and 11 bases from J, with 11 bases between. This CDR3 is built from 12 residues. CDR3 region: CASRLAVTPLHF. Here the CDR3 DNA reads TGTGCCAGCAGACTTGCGGTTACACCCCTCCACTTT.

This clonotype has just a few counts. The rearrangement links TRBV27 to TRBJ1-1, with D tentatively TRBD1 (5 bases). Looked up from germline, CDR1 is MNHEY and CDR2 is SMNVEV (reference sequence). CDR3 length: 15 residues. V shed 6 bases and J shed 2 bases, with 16 bases lying between them. Written as DNA, the CDR3 is TGTGCCAGCAGGTCGATACAGGTATCCAACACTGAAGCTTTCTTT. It is translated as CASRSIQVSNTEAFF.

The rearrangement uses TRBV5-5 and TRBJ2-1; tentatively, D is TRBD2 (5 bases). The germline gives CDR1 SGHKS, CDR2 YYEKEE (reference sequence). V was clipped by 4 bases and J by 4 bases, with 15 bases between them. The CDR3 is made up of 15 amino acids. CDR3 in DNA: TGTGCCAGCAGCCCCGGAGGCACTGGGTACAATGAGCAGTTCTTC. Translation: CASSPGGTGYNEQFF. The full variable domain, rest sourced from reference TRBV5-5 and TRBJ2-1, is DAGVTQSPTHLIKTRGQQVTLRCSPISGHKSVSWYQQVLGQGPQFIFQYYEKEERGRGNFPDRFSARQFPNYSSELNVNALLLGDSALYLCASSPGGTGYNEQFFGPGTRLTVL.

The J gene is TRBJ2-7, the V gene TRBV12-3 or TRBV12-4; 10 bases match TRBD2. The CDR3 sequence is 14 residues long. Trimming at V came to 6 bases and at J to 3 bases, leaving 5 bases not matched to a gene. The CDR3 DNA follows: TGTGCCAGCAGATGGACTAGCGGTAACTACGAGCAGTACGTC. This sequence encodes CASRWTSGNYEQYV.

The table lists this clonotype with a few counts. The gene calls are TRBV5-6 and TRBJ1-5; no definite D call. CDR1 is SGHDT and CDR2 is YYEEEE in the germline V gene. The CDR3 has 15 amino acids. V dropped 1 base and J dropped 2 bases, with 10 bases sitting between them. This CDR3 is CASSLRGDGNQPQHF. In DNA form, the CDR3 reads TGTGCCAGCAGCTTGCGGGGTGATGGCAATCAGCCCCAGCATTTT. The variable domain in full, completed from reference TRBV5-6 and TRBJ1-5, reads DAGVTQSPTHLIKTRGQQVTLRCSPKSGHDTVSWYQQALGQGPQFIFQYYEEEERQRGNFPDRFSGHQFPNYSSELNVNALLLGDSALYLCASSLRGDGNQPQHFGDGTRLSIL.

The CDR3 region has the DNA TGTGCCACCAGCAGAGAGGCTGGGAGCGACTATGGCTACACCTTC. It yields the protein CATSREAGSDYGYTF. The V call is TRBV15, the J call TRBJ1-2; unclear D gene. CDR1 LNHNV and CDR2 YYDKDF come from the germline V gene (reference sequence). V lost 0 bases to trimming and J lost 3 bases, with 11 bases between them. The CDR3 is 15 residues long.

The chain carries TRBV20-1 and TRBJ2-1; D may correspond to TRBD1 or TRBD2 (5 bases each). V lost 5 bases and J 10 bases, leaving 12 bases between the germline ends. The CDR3 extends over 11 amino acids. CDR1 is DFQATT, CDR2 SNEGSKA, per germline (reference sequence). This chain's CDR3 is CSAFRWGEQFF. CDR3 in DNA: TGCAGTGCTTTCCGATGGGGGGAGCAGTTCTTC.

There are many counts of this clonotype. The chain has TRBV7-2 and TRBJ2-1; TRBD1 aligns across 7 bases. This CDR3 spans 11 amino acids. Germline V gene sequence: CDR1 SGHTA, CDR2 FQGNSA. V was clipped by 10 bases and J by 6 bases; unmatched bases: 3. This chain's CDR3 is CAIGTVNEQFF. DNA of the CDR3: TGTGCCATCGGGACAGTCAATGAGCAGTTCTTC. The full variable domain, rest sourced from reference TRBV7-2 and TRBJ2-1, is GAGVSQSPSNKVTEKGKDVELRCDPISGHTALYWYRQSLGQGLEFLIYFQGNSAPDKSGLPSDRFSAERTGGSVSTLTIQRTQQEDSAVYLCAIGTVNEQFFGPGTRLTVL.

This clonotype was observed a handful of times. The rearrangement joins TRBV7-9 to TRBJ1-6; 10 bases line up with TRBD1. V shed 4 bases and J 1 base; nucleotides not matched to a gene: 10. Germline CDR1 SEHNR, CDR2 FQNEAQ (reference sequence). This CDR3 comprises 19 residues. CDR3 DNA sequence: TGTGCCAGCAGCTCCTGGGTTGGGGGACAGGGGTCCTATAATTCACCCCTCCACTTT. It is translated as CASSSWVGGQGSYNSPLHF.

This clonotype was recorded once. CDR3 bases: TGTGCCAGCAGCCGCGGGACTGGCGGGAGATTGGTCGGGGAGCTGTTTTTT. The encoded protein is CASSRGTGGRLVGELFF. This chain links TRBV7-9 with TRBJ2-2, with 7 bases fitting TRBD2. Germline values: CDR1 SEHNR, CDR2 FQNEAQ (reference sequence). This CDR3 contains 17 residues. V dropped 5 bases and J dropped 7; count of bases not matched to a gene: 16.

The J gene is TRBJ2-1, the V gene TRBV6-2 or TRBV6-3, with D perhaps matching TRBD2 (5 bases). Germline V lookup: CDR1 MNHEY, CDR2 SVGEGT. The CDR3 spans 14 residues. V dropped 0 bases and J dropped 9 bases, with 12 bases sitting between them. The CDR3: CASSYSKLVFEQFF. The CDR3 nucleotides read TGTGCCAGCAGTTACTCGAAACTAGTTTTTGAGCAGTTCTTC.

The genes are TRBV29-1 and TRBJ2-3; D not resolved. The CDR3 loop spans 14 amino acids. V was pared by 4 bases and J by 2 bases, with 13 bases between. The germline CDR1 and CDR2 sequences are SQVTM and ANQGSEA. CDR3 region: CSVATAGLTDTQYF. The CDR3 coding sequence is TGCAGCGTTGCAACGGCAGGCCTCACAGATACGCAGTATTTT.